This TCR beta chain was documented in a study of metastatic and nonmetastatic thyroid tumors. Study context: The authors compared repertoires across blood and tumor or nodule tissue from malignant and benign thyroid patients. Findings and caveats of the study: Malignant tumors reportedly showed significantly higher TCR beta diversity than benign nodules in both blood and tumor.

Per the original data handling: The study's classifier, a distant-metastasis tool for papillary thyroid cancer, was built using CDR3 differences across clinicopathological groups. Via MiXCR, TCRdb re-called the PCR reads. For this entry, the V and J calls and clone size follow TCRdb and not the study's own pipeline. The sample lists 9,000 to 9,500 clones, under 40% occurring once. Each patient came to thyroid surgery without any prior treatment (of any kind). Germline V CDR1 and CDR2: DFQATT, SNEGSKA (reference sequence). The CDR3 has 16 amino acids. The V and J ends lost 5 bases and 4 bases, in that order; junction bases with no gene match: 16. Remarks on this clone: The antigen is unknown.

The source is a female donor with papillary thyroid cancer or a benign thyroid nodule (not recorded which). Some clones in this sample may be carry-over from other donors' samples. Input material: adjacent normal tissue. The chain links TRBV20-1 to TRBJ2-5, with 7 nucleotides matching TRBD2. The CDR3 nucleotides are TGCAGTGCTGGGGGGTCGGGGAGGGCCAAGGGAGAGACCCAGTACTTC. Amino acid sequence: CSAGGSGRAKGETQYF.